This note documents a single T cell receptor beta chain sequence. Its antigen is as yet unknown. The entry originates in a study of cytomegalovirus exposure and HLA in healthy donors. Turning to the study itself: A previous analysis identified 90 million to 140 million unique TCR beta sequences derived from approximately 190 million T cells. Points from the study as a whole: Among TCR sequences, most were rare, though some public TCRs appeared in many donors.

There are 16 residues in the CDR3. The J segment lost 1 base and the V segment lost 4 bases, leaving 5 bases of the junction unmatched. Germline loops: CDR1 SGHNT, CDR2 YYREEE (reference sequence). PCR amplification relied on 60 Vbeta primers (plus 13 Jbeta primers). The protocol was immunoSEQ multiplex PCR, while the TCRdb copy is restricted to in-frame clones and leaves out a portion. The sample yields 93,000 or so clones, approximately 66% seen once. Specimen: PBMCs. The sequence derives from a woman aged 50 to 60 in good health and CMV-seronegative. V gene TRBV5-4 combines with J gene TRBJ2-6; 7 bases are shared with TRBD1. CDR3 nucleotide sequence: TGTGCCAGCAGCGTCTACAGGGGTTCTGGGGCCAACGTCCTGACTTTC. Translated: CASSVYRGSGANVLTF. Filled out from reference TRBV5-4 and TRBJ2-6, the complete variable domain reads ETGVTQSPTHLIKTRGQQVTLRCSSQSGHNTVSWYQQALGQGPQFIFQYYREEENGRGNFPPRFSGLQFPNYSSELNVNALELDDSALYLCASSVYRGSGANVLTFGAGSRLTVL.